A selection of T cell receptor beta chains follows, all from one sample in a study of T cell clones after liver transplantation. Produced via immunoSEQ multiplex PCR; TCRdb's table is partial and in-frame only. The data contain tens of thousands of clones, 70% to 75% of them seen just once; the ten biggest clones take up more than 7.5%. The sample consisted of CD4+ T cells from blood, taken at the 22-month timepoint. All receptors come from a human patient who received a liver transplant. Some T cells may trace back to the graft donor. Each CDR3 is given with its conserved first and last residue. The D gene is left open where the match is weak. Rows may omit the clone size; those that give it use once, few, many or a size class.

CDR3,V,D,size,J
CASSVAGGRPSTDTQYF,TRBV9,TRBD1,-,TRBJ2-3
CASSLVGTAGELFF,TRBV11-2,-,-,TRBJ2-2
CASGTSGGTYNEQFF,TRBV19,TRBD2,-,TRBJ2-1
CASSTALGSMGNTEAFF,TRBV7-9,-,-,TRBJ1-1
CAISDVSEQFF,TRBV10-3,-,-,TRBJ2-1
CASSGTGTADTQYF,TRBV5-1,TRBD1,-,TRBJ2-3
CASGPQGYTGELFF,TRBV7-3,TRBD1,once,TRBJ2-2
CARDNFQYQETQYF,TRBV5-1,-,-,TRBJ2-5
CASSLRAGGDSPLHF,TRBV27,TRBD1,-,TRBJ1-6
CASSPTLAGGKVGQFF,TRBV14,TRBD2,once,TRBJ2-1
CASSPIRSTGANEKLFF,TRBV7-2,TRBD1,-,TRBJ1-4
CASSLGSFVNEQYF,TRBV7-9,-,once,TRBJ2-7
CASSEQGARYGYTF,TRBV28,TRBD1,-,TRBJ1-2
CASSLKGTGESMRTEAFF,TRBV27,TRBD1,-,TRBJ1-1
CASSQDLEQFF,TRBV4-1,-,-,TRBJ2-1
CASSQVSGGRGETQYF,TRBV4-2,TRBD2,-,TRBJ2-5
CASSGEGRGDEQYF,TRBV9,-,-,TRBJ2-7
CASGQGIYEQYF,TRBV19,TRBD1,-,TRBJ2-7
CASTGGGYGYTF,TRBV9,-,once,TRBJ1-2
CASSLTGAVTDTQYF,TRBV5-1,TRBD1,-,TRBJ2-3
CASSLGTSGPGGLFF,TRBV9,TRBD2,once,TRBJ2-2
CASSFPGNGNTIYF,TRBV13,-,-,TRBJ1-3
CASSLGWRDNEQFF,TRBV11-2,-,-,TRBJ2-1
CASSFDTYSGNTIYF,TRBV7-9,-,-,TRBJ1-3
CASSQRTGSSYNSPLHF,TRBV4-1,TRBD1,-,TRBJ1-6
CASSSRLSNEQFF,TRBV19,-,-,TRBJ2-1
CASSRDSRGTDTQYF,TRBV7-8,TRBD1,-,TRBJ2-3
CASSPRRDSQETQYF,TRBV18,-,few,TRBJ2-5
CASSLSLGEGENTEAFF,TRBV28,-,-,TRBJ1-1
CASSLDLSLTGELFF,TRBV11-2,-,-,TRBJ2-2
CASSGGQVITDTQYF,TRBV2,TRBD1,-,TRBJ2-3
CASSLGDAYTQYF,TRBV5-1,-,medium-sized,TRBJ2-3
CASSLGGTGAQETQYF,TRBV5-4,TRBD1,-,TRBJ2-5
CASSGEGKNQPQHF,TRBV2,-,-,TRBJ1-5
CASSLVEQYF,TRBV11-2,-,few,TRBJ2-7
CASSMGRGLYNEQFF,TRBV19,-,-,TRBJ2-1
CASSRSGTDSGNTIYF,TRBV5-4,TRBD1,few,TRBJ1-3
CSSTATERGRMYNEQFF,TRBV29-1,-,-,TRBJ2-1
CASATGGAFGGETQYF,TRBV19,TRBD1,-,TRBJ2-5
CASSYVMNTEAFF,TRBV6-6,-,-,TRBJ1-1
CASSRRDRAYEQYF,TRBV5-4,-,-,TRBJ2-7
CASKVYRNQPQHF,TRBV28,-,-,TRBJ1-5
CASSLRGDTQYF,TRBV5-1,-,-,TRBJ2-3
CASTLRDRADGYTF,TRBV28,TRBD1,-,TRBJ1-2
CASSQRGGPLHF,TRBV27,-,-,TRBJ1-6
CASSLAPLQGSGNTIYF,TRBV7-2,-,-,TRBJ1-3
CATLMGAFGGQPQHF,TRBV6-1,-,-,TRBJ1-5
CASSSYRGREGYTF,TRBV7-9,TRBD1,few,TRBJ1-2
CTSSQRSPGLAGGPGNEQYF,TRBV1,-,-,TRBJ2-7
CASSPFEGVQQFF,TRBV16,-,-,TRBJ2-1
CASRLDRGYGYTF,TRBV5-6,TRBD1,few,TRBJ1-2
CASEGPRNTEAFF,TRBV6-6,-,-,TRBJ1-1
CASRTGTAFFNF,TRBV6-5,-,-,TRBJ2-7
CASSAGTAANIQYF,TRBV25-1,TRBD1,once,TRBJ2-4